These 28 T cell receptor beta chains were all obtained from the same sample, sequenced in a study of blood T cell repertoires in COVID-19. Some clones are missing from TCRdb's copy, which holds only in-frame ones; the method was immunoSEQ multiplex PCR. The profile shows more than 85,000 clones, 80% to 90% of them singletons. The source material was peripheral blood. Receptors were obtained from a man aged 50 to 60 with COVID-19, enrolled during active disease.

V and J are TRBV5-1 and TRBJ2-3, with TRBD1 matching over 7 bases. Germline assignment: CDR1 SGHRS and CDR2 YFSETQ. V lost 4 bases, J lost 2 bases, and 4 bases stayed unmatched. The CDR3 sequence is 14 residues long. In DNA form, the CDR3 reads TGCGCCAGCAGCGAAGGGACAGCCACAGATACGCAGTATTTT. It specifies CASSEGTATDTQYF.

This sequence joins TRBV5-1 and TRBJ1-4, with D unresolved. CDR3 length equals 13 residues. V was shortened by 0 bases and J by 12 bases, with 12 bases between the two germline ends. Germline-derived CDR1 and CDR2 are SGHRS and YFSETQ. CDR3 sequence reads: CASSLDLGRQLFF. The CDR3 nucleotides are TGCGCCAGCAGCTTGGACCTTGGGCGTCAACTGTTTTTT. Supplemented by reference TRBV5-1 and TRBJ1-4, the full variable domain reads KAGVTQTPRYLIKTRGQQVTLSCSPISGHRSVSWYQQTPGQGLQFLFEYFSETQRNKGNFPGRFSGRQFSNSRSEMNVSTLELGDSALYLCASSLDLGRQLFFGSGTQLSVL.

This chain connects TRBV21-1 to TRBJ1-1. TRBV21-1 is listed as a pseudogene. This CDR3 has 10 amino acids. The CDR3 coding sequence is TGTGCCAGCACCTATCCGGTGGCTTTCTTT. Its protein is CASTYPVAFF.

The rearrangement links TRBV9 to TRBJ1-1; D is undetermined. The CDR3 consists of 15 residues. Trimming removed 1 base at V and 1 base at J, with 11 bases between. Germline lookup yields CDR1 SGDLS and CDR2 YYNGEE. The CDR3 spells CASSVIEPGNTEAFF. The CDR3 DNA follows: TGTGCCAGCAGCGTAATTGAGCCAGGGAACACTGAAGCTTTCTTT.

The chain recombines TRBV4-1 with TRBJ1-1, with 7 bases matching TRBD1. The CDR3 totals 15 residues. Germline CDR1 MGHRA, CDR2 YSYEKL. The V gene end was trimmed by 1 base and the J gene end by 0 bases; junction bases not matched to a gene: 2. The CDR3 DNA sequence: TGCGCCAGCAGCCAAGCCGACAGGGTGAACACTGAAGCTTTCTTT. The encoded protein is CASSQADRVNTEAFF.

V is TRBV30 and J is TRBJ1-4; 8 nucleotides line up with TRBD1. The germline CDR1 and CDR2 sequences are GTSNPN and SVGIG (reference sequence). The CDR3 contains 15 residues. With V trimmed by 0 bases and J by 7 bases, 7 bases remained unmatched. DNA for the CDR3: TGTGCCTGGAGTGTACTGACAGGGGAGAGTGAAAAACTGTTTTTT. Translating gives CAWSVLTGESEKLFF.

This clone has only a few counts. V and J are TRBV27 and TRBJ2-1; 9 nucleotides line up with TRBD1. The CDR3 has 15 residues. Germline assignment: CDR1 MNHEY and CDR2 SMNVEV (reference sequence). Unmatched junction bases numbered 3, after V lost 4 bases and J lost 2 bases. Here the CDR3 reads CASSWGQGAYNEQFF. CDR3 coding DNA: TGTGCCAGCAGTTGGGGACAGGGAGCCTACAATGAGCAGTTCTTC.

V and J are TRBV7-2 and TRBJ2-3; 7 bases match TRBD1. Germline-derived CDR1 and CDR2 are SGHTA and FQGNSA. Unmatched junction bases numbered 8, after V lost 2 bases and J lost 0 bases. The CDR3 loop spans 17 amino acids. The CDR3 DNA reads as TGTGCCAGCAGCTTATATGGGACAGTGACTAGCACAGATACGCAGTATTTT. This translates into CASSLYGTVTSTDTQYF.

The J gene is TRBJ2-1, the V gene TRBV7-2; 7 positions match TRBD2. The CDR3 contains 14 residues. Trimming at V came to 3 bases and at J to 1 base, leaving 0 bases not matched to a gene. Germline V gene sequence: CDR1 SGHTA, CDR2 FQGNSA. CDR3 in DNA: TGTGCCAGCAGCTTGGGGGGGTCCTACAATGAGCAGTTCTTC. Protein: CASSLGGSYNEQFF.

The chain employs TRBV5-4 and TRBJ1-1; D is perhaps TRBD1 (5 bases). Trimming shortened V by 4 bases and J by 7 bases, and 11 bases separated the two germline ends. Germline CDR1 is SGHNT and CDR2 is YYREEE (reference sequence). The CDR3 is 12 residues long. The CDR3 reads CASSPTVGEAFF. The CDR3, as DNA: TGTGCCAGCAGCCCGACAGTAGGTGAAGCTTTCTTT.

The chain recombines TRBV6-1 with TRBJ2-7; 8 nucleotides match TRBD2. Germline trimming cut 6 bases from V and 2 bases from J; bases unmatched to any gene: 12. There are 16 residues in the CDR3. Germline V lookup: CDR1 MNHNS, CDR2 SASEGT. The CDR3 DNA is TGTGCCAGCAGCGAACGGGCACTAGCGGCGACCTACGAGCAGTACTTC. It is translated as CASSERALAATYEQYF.

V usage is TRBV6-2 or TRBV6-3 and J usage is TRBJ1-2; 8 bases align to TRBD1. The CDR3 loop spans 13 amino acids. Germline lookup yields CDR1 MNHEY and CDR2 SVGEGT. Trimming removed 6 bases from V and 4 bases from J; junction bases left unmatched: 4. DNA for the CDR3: TGTGCCAGCAGCCCAGACAGGGGCTATGGCTACACCTTC. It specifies CASSPDRGYGYTF.

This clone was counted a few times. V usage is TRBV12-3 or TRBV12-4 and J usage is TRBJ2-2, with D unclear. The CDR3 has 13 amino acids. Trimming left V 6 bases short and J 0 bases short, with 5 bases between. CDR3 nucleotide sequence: TGTGCCAGCAGGAGATCGAACACCGGGGAGCTGTTTTTT. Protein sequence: CASRRSNTGELFF.

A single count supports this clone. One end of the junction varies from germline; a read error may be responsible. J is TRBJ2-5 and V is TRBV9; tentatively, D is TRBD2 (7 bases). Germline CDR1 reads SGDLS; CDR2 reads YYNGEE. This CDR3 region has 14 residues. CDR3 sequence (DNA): TGTGCCAGCAGCCGGGGAGGGGGGCAAGGGACCCAGTACTTC. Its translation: CASSRGGGQGTQYF.

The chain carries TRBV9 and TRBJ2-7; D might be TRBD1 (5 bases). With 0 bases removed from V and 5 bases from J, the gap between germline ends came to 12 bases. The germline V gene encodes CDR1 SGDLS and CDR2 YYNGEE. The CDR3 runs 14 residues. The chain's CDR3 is CASSVEPGYDEQYF. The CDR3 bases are TGTGCCAGCAGCGTAGAGCCAGGGTACGACGAGCAGTACTTC.

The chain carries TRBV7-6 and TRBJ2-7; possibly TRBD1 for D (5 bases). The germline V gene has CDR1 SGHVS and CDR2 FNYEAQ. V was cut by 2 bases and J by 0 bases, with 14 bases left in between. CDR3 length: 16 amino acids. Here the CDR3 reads CASSLTSGPSSYEQYF. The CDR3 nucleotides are TGTGCCAGCAGCTTAACTTCAGGGCCCAGCTCCTACGAGCAGTACTTC.

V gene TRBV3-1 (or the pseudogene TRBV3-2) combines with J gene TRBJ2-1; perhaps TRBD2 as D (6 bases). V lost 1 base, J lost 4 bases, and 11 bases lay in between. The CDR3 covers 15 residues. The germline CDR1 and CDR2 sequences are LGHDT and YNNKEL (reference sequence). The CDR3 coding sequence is TGTGCCAGCAGCCAAGGGAGGGCCGCGTACAATGAGCAGTTCTTC. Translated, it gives CASSQGRAAYNEQFF.

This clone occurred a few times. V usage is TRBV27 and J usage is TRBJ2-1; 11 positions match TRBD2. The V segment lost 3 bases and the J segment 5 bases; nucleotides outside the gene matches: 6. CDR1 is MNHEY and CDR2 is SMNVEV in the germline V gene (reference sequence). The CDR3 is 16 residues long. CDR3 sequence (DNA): TGTGCCAGCAGTTTCCTGACTAGCGGGGTAAACAATGAGCAGTTCTTC. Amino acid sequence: CASSFLTSGVNNEQFF.

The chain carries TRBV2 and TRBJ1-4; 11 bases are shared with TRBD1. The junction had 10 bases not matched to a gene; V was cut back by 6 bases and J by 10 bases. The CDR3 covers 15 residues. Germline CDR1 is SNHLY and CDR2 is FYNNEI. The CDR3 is CASRAEGTGGGKLFF. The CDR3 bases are TGTGCCAGCAGGGCTGAAGGGACAGGGGGTGGAAAACTGTTTTTT.

The CDR3 loop is CASSEQGIYGYTF. The CDR3 DNA follows: TGTGCCAGCAGTGAACAGGGGATCTATGGCTACACCTTC. The chain employs TRBV25-1 and TRBJ1-2, with a weak D call TRBD1 (6 bases). V was clipped by 2 bases and J by 4 bases, with 8 bases between them. This CDR3 has 13 residues. Germline CDR1 reads MGHDK; CDR2 reads SYGVNS.

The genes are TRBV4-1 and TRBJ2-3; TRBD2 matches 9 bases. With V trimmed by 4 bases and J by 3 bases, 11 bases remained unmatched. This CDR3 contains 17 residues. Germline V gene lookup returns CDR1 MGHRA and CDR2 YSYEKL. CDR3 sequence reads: CASSPQVAGVRTDTQYF. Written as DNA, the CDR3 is TGCGCCAGCAGCCCCCAGGTAGCGGGGGTCCGTACAGATACGCAGTATTTT.

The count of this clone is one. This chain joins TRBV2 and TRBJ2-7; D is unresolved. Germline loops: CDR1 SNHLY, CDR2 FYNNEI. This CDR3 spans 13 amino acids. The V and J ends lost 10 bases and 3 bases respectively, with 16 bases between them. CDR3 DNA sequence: TGTGCCACCCGCGGAGTTGACGGCTACGAGCAGTACTTC. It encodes CATRGVDGYEQYF.

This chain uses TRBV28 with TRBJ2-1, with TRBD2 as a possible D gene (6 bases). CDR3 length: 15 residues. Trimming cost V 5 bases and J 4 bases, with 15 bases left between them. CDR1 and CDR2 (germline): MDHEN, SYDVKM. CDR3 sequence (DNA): TGTGCCAGCAGTCCGACTAGAAAGGCTTACAATGAGCAGTTCTTC. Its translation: CASSPTRKAYNEQFF.

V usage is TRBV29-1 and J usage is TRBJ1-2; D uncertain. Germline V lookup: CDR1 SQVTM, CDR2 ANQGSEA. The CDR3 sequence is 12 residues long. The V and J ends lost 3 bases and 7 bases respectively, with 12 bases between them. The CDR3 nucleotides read TGCAGCGTTGATAACAGTGGGTCTGGCTACACCTTC. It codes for CSVDNSGSGYTF.

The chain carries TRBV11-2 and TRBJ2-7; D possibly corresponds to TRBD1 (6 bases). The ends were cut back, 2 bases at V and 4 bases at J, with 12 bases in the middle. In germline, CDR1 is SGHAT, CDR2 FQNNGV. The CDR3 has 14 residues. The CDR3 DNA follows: TGTGCCAGCAGCTTAACAGGGAAATCTTACGAGCAGTACTTC. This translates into CASSLTGKSYEQYF.

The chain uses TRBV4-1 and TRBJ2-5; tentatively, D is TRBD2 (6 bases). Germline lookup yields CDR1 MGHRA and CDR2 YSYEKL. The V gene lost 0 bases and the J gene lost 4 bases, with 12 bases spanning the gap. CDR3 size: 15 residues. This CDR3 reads CASSQDGLASETQYF. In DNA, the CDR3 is TGCGCCAGCAGCCAAGATGGGCTAGCGTCAGAGACCCAGTACTTC.

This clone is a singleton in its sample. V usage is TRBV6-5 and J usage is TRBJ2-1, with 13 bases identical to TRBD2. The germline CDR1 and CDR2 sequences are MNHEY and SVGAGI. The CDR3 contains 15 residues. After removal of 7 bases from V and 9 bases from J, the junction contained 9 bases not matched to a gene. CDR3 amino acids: CASTALAGGQGEQFF. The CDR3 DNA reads TGTGCCAGCACCGCACTAGCGGGGGGGCAGGGTGAGCAGTTCTTC.

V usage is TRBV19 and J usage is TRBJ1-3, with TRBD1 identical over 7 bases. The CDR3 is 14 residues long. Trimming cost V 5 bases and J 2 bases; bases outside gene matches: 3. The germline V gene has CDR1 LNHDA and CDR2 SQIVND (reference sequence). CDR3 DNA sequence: TGTGCCAGTAGTCCAGACAGGGCTGGAAACACCATATATTTT. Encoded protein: CASSPDRAGNTIYF.